These T cell receptor beta chains were read from a single sample in a study of memory CD4+ T cells and cytomegalovirus serostatus. Measured with immunoSEQ multiplex PCR; TCRdb has only the in-frame clones, and not every one. The sample holds about 61,000 clones; 75% to 85% are singletons and the top ten take 0.88%. The sample was memory CD4+ T cells from blood. The receptors shown here come from an adult in good health and CMV-seronegative. Each CDR3 is given with its conserved first and last residue. D genes are given only for firm matches. Rows give clone size only sometimes, using once, few, many, or a class for an expanded clone.

>-|15|TRBV15|-|TRBJ1-5
CATSRATGGGQPQHF
TGTGCCACCAGCAGAGCTACGGGAGGGGGGCAGCCCCAGCATTTT
>-|14|TRBV19|-|TRBJ2-3
CASRDQLNTDTQYF
TGTGCCAGTAGGGACCAGCTAAACACAGATACGCAGTATTTT
>-|15|TRBV4-1|once|TRBJ1-1
CASSQGGAIRTEAFF
TGCGCCAGCAGCCAAGGAGGGGCCATACGCACTGAAGCTTTCTTT
>-|15|TRBV29-1|-|TRBJ2-1
CSVDPSQRNYNEQFF
TGCAGCGTTGACCCCTCCCAAAGGAATTACAATGAGCAGTTCTTC
>-|14|TRBV10-2|-|TRBJ1-4
CASSTQGFGEKLFF
TGCGCCAGCAGTACTCAGGGGTTTGGGGAAAAACTGTTTTTT
>-|15|TRBV5-1|-|TRBJ2-2
CASSLDRGGPGELFF
TGCGCCAGCAGCTTGGACAGGGGAGGCCCCGGGGAGCTGTTTTTT
>-|17|TRBV6-4|few|TRBJ2-7
CASPDRGTGREEYEQYF
TGTGCCAGCCCAGACAGGGGGACCGGGAGGGAAGAATACGAGCAGTACTTC
>TRBD2|13|TRBV7-9|-|TRBJ2-1
CASSRGGRVEQFF
TGTGCCAGCAGCCGGGGGGGGAGAGTTGAGCAGTTCTTC
>-|16|TRBV5-6|-|TRBJ1-2
CASSLFSLEQNYGYTF
TGTGCCAGCAGCTTGTTCTCCCTGGAACAGAACTATGGCTACACCTTC
>TRBD1|15|TRBV6-5|-|TRBJ2-7
CASSYSMTGGYEQYF
TGTGCCAGCAGTTACTCGATGACAGGGGGCTACGAGCAGTACTTC
>-|13|TRBV7-7|-|TRBJ2-3
CASSLGGTDTQYF
TGTGCCAGCAGCTTAGGGGGGACAGATACGCAGTATTTT
>-|16|TRBV19|-|TRBJ1-4
CASSTSVSTTNEKLFF
TGTGCCAGTAGTACCTCAGTTTCCACTACGAATGAAAAACTGTTTTTT
>TRBD2|17|TRBV5-1|few|TRBJ2-2
CASSLVPGTSLSGELFF
TGCGCCAGCAGCTTGGTTCCCGGGACTAGCCTTTCTGGGGAGCTGTTTTTT
>-|18|TRBV30|-|TRBJ2-6
CAWSPRTLGGSGANVLTF
TGTGCCTGGAGTCCGAGGACCCTCGGAGGATCTGGGGCCAACGTCCTGACTTTC
>-|14|TRBV7-2|-|TRBJ1-5
CASSLGPGNQPQHF
TGTGCCAGCAGCTTAGGGCCGGGCAATCAGCCCCAGCATTTT
>-|13|TRBV19|-|TRBJ2-1
CASRGRGYNEQFF
TGTGCCAGTAGGGGTAGGGGCTACAATGAGCAGTTCTTC
>-|13|TRBV2|-|TRBJ2-1
CASSPGPAAEQFF
TGTGCCAGCAGTCCCGGGCCGGCGGCTGAGCAGTTCTTC
>TRBD1|14|TRBV30|-|TRBJ2-1
CACPGGYRYNEQFF
TGTGCCTGCCCAGGGGGCTACCGTTACAATGAGCAGTTCTTC
>-|13|TRBV27|-|TRBJ1-5
CASSLGSNQPQHF
TGTGCCAGCAGTTTGGGGAGTAATCAGCCCCAGCATTTT
>-|15|TRBV14|-|TRBJ2-6
CASSSLASGANVLTF
TGTGCCAGCAGCTCCCTAGCCTCTGGGGCCAACGTCCTGACTTTC
>-|17|TRBV9|-|TRBJ2-3
CASSVAGGHKFTDTQYF
TGTGCCAGCAGCGTAGCAGGAGGCCACAAATTCACAGATACGCAGTATTTT
>-|13|TRBV6-1|-|TRBJ1-5
CASGRAGEQPQHF
TGTGCCAGCGGTCGGGCAGGGGAACAGCCCCAGCATTTT
>TRBD1|14|TRBV2|-|TRBJ2-7
CASSEQGESYEQYF
TGTGCCAGCAGTGAACAGGGGGAGAGTTACGAGCAGTACTTC
>TRBD2|15|TRBV18|-|TRBJ2-1
CASSPTSGSILEQFF
TGTGCCAGCTCACCGACTAGCGGGAGTATTCTTGAGCAGTTCTTC
>TRBD1|13|TRBV7-9|-|TRBJ1-1
CASSLGQGNEAFF
TGTGCCAGCAGCCTAGGACAGGGTAATGAAGCTTTCTTT
>-|16|TRBV28|-|TRBJ2-1
CASSSGDGTSYNEQFF
TGTGCCAGCAGTTCCGGGGACGGAACATCCTACAATGAGCAGTTCTTC
>-|15|TRBV5-1|-|TRBJ1-5
CASSLGGDSNQPQHF
TGCGCCAGCAGCTTGGGAGGAGATAGCAATCAGCCCCAGCATTTT
>TRBD1|15|TRBV18|-|TRBJ1-1
CASSLTGSLNTEAFF
TGTGCCAGCTCACTGACAGGGAGTTTGAACACTGAAGCTTTCTTT
>TRBD2|18|TRBV7-9|many|TRBJ2-1
CASSPLGRGGRSYNEQFF
TGTGCCAGCAGCCCACTAGGGCGGGGGGGCCGGTCCTACAATGAGCAGTTCTTC
>-|15|TRBV6-1|few|TRBJ2-7
CASTRASFESYEQYF
TGTGCCAGCACACGGGCAAGCTTTGAATCCTACGAGCAGTACTTC
>-|13|TRBV18|-|TRBJ1-2
CASSPGETYGYTF
TGTGCCAGCTCACCAGGAGAAACCTATGGCTACACCTTC
>-|13|TRBV19|-|TRBJ1-2
CASSIEDSYGYTF
TGTGCCAGTAGTATAGAGGACAGCTATGGCTACACCTTC
>TRBD2|16|TRBV5-1|-|TRBJ2-1
CASSLRAGSSYNEQFF
TGCGCCAGCAGCTTGCGAGCGGGAAGCTCCTACAATGAGCAGTTCTTC
>TRBD2|14|TRBV11-1|-|TRBJ2-7
CASTPKVGGFEQYF
TGTGCCAGCACCCCCAAGGTGGGGGGGTTCGAGCAGTACTTC
>TRBD1|15|TRBV7-2|-|TRBJ2-7
CASSLSFDRGYEQYF
TGTGCCAGCAGCTTATCGTTTGACAGGGGCTACGAGCAGTACTTC
>-|12|TRBV28|-|TRBJ2-7
CASSLLSYEQYF
TGTGCCAGCAGTTTATTATCCTACGAGCAGTACTTC
>-|13|TRBV25-1|-|TRBJ2-7
CASSDWQAYEQYF
TGTGCCAGCAGTGATTGGCAGGCCTACGAGCAGTACTTC
>-|16|TRBV5-1|-|TRBJ1-1
CASSLGLGPPGPEAFF
TGTGCCAGCAGCTTGGGGCTTGGGCCTCCTGGGCCTGAAGCTTTCTTT
>-|13|TRBV18|few|TRBJ1-5
CASSGGADQPQHF
TGTGCCAGCTCAGGGGGAGCGGATCAGCCCCAGCATTTT
>-|16|TRBV5-1|-|TRBJ2-7
CASSLRAQGSSYEQYF
TGCGCCAGCAGCTTGCGTGCACAGGGAAGCTCCTACGAGCAGTACTTC
>TRBD1|14|TRBV7-6|-|TRBJ1-2
CASSLEQGAYGYTF
TGTGCCAGCAGCTTAGAGCAGGGGGCCTATGGCTACACCTTC
>-|12|TRBV10-1|few|TRBJ2-7
CASSDRYYEQYF
TGCGCCAGCAGTGACAGGTATTACGAGCAGTACTTC
>-|14|TRBV5-6|-|TRBJ2-2
CASSFGLAPGELFF
TGTGCCAGCAGCTTCGGGCTAGCCCCCGGGGAGCTGTTTTTT
>-|14|TRBV19|-|TRBJ2-7
CASSIRAGIYEQYF
TGTGCCAGTAGTATTCGGGCAGGGATTTACGAGCAGTACTTC
>-|13|TRBV5-6|once|TRBJ2-5
CASMGWGRETQYF
TGTGCCAGCATGGGGTGGGGTAGAGAGACCCAGTACTTC
>TRBD1|16|TRBV7-8|-|TRBJ2-7
CASSLALGQGVGEQYF
TGTGCCAGCAGCTTAGCGCTAGGACAGGGGGTCGGCGAGCAGTACTTC
>-|15|TRBV4-1|-|TRBJ1-1
CASSQGNRVNTEAFF
TGCGCCAGCAGCCAAGGAAACAGGGTGAACACTGAAGCTTTCTTT